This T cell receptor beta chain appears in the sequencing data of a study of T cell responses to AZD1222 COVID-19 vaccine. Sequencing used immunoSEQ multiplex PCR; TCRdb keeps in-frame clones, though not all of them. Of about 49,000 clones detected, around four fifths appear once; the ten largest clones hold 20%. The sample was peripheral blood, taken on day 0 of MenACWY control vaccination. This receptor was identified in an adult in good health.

The CDR3 sequence: CASSLSGATTGELFF. The CDR3 DNA reads as TGTGCCAGCAGTTTATCGGGGGCAACCACCGGGGAGCTGTTTTTT. The gene calls are TRBV27 and TRBJ2-2, with a tentative D call TRBD1 (6 bases). The germline CDR1 and CDR2 sequences are MNHEY and SMNVEV (reference sequence). Trimming removed 0 bases from V and 4 bases from J, with 9 bases in between. This CDR3 spans 15 amino acids.